The 21 T cell receptor beta chains below come from one sample, sequenced in a study of identical twins. TCRdb fed the 5' RACE reads into MiXCR, producing one record per CDR3 protein. The data contain some 260,000 distinct CDR3 sequences, over 12% of them singletons. The sequenced sample consisted of memory (CD45RO+) T cells sorted from blood. These TCRs come from a woman between 18 and 29 years old in good health.

This rearrangement joins TRBV12-5 to TRBJ2-5; weak D call: TRBD1 (6 bases). Trimming took 2 bases from V and 5 from J, leaving 18 bases between them. The germline V gene has CDR1 LGHNT and CDR2 FRNRAP. The CDR3 is 16 amino acids. CDR3: CASGLNRALARETQYF. The CDR3 nucleotides read TGTGCTAGTGGTTTGAACAGGGCCCTCGCAAGGGAGACCCAGTACTTC. The whole variable domain, filled in from reference TRBV12-5 and TRBJ2-5, reads DARVTQTPRHKVTEMGQEVTMRCQPILGHNTVFWYRQTMMQGLELLAYFRNRAPLDDSGMPKDRFSAEMPDATLATLKIQPSEPRDSAVYFCASGLNRALARETQYFGPGTRLLVL.

V usage is TRBV19 and J usage is TRBJ2-1; 8 nucleotides agree with TRBD2. CDR1 LNHDA and CDR2 SQIVND come from the germline V gene (reference sequence). The ends lost 6 bases at V and 3 bases at J; junction bases unmatched: 7. The CDR3 totals 15 residues. CDR3 DNA: TGTGCCAGTAGCCCCCCGGGGGGGGGCTACAATGAGCAGTTCTTC. Amino acid sequence: CASSPPGGGYNEQFF.

This clonotype has at least ten counts. The CDR3 DNA reads TGTGCCAGCAGCCCCCGTCTCGTAGTGGATGAGCAGTTCTTC. Its translation: CASSPRLVVDEQFF. V gene TRBV7-2 combines with J gene TRBJ2-1; D is uncertain. There are 14 residues in the CDR3. Trimming removed 5 bases from V and 8 bases from J, with 16 bases in between. From germline, CDR1 is SGHTA and CDR2 FQGNSA.

This clonotype has just a few counts. CDR3 nucleotides: TGCGCCACCTCCGGAGCGGGACCGAACACCGGGGAGCTGTTTTTT. Amino acids: CATSGAGPNTGELFF. The chain joins TRBV23-1 to TRBJ2-2, with 7 positions matching TRBD2. TRBV23-1 is an ORF, and what it does is uncertain. V shed 10 bases and J 0 bases; nucleotides not matched to a gene: 8. There are 15 residues in the CDR3.

The rearrangement uses TRBV7-2 and TRBJ2-7; 9 bases match TRBD1. The germline CDR1 and CDR2 sequences are SGHTA and FQGNSA. J was trimmed by 3 bases and V by 5 bases; bases with no gene match: 5. The CDR3 is 14 residues long. The CDR3 bases are TGTGCCAGCAGCACACGACAGGGGGTCTACGAGCAGTACTTC. Its translation is CASSTRQGVYEQYF.

The rearrangement uses TRBV7-3 and TRBJ2-1, with 7 bases aligning to TRBD2. Unmatched junction bases numbered 4, after V lost 5 bases and J lost 6 bases. Germline lookup yields CDR1 SGHTA and CDR2 FQGTGA. The CDR3 loop spans 13 amino acids. CDR3 sequence (DNA): TGTGCCAGCAGCCCTCCGGGAGGCAATGAGCAGTTCTTC. As protein: CASSPPGGNEQFF.

V gene TRBV5-1 combines with J gene TRBJ2-2, with TRBD1 matching over 8 bases. The V and J ends lost 2 bases and 3 bases, in that order; junction bases with no gene match: 6. The germline V gene encodes CDR1 SGHRS and CDR2 YFSETQ. This CDR3 is built from 16 residues. The CDR3, as DNA: TGCGCCAGCAGCTTTTCTCCGGGACAGGACACCGGGGAGCTGTTTTTT. Protein: CASSFSPGQDTGELFF.

The chain is built from TRBV6-4 and TRBJ2-5, with 8 bases identical to TRBD2. CDR3 length: 15 amino acids. Germline V CDR1 and CDR2: MRHNA, SNTAGT. V trimming: 4 bases; J trimming: 2 bases; junction bases outside the gene matches: 6. In nucleotides, the CDR3 is TGTGCCAGCAGTGCGGGAGTAGCGGGACAAGAGACCCAGTACTTC. Its translation: CASSAGVAGQETQYF.

This clonotype appeared a few times. The rearrangement uses TRBV4-3 and TRBJ2-3; D unresolved. The CDR3 is made up of 13 amino acids. Germline V gene data show CDR1 as LGHNA and CDR2 as YSLEER. V dropped 1 base and J dropped 2 bases, with 4 bases sitting between them. CDR3 protein: CASSQGNTDTQYF. CDR3 nucleotide sequence: TGCGCCAGCAGCCAAGGGAACACAGATACGCAGTATTTT.

The CDR3 region is CASSVWAGAQYF. CDR3 in DNA: TGTGCCAGCAGCGTCTGGGCGGGGGCGCAGTATTTT. The chain joins TRBV2 to TRBJ2-3; 7 bases are shared with TRBD2. The junction had 7 bases not matched to a gene; V was cut back by 6 bases and J by 10 bases. CDR1 is SNHLY, CDR2 FYNNEI, per germline. The CDR3 runs 12 residues.

This clonotype was picked up a small number of times. CDR3 in amino acids: CASRLTSGVYGYTF. The CDR3 DNA is TGTGCCAGCCGCCTCACCTCCGGCGTCTATGGCTACACCTTC. The chain carries TRBV28 and TRBJ1-2; D unclear. V was pared by 8 bases and J by 4 bases, with 17 bases between. Germline V gene lookup returns CDR1 MDHEN and CDR2 SYDVKM. The CDR3 runs to 14 residues.

This clonotype was recorded a few times. The chain joins TRBV15 to TRBJ2-2; D call uncertain. The germline CDR1 and CDR2 sequences are LNHNV and YYDKDF (reference sequence). The ends were cut back, 3 bases at V and 0 bases at J, with 2 bases in the middle. CDR3 length: 13 residues. The chain's CDR3 is CATSRANTGELFF. CDR3 nucleotides: TGTGCCACCAGCAGGGCGAACACCGGGGAGCTGTTTTTT.

The CDR3 bases are TGTGCCAGCAGCTCGCCGGGGGACAAAGAGACCCAGTACTTC. Protein: CASSSPGDKETQYF. The chain joins TRBV11-3 to TRBJ2-5; D possibly matches TRBD1 or TRBD2 (6 bases each). This CDR3 is 14 amino acids long. V lost 4 bases to trimming and J lost 3 bases, with 12 bases between them. CDR1 and CDR2 (germline): SGHNT, YENEEA. The full variable domain, completed using reference TRBV11-3 and TRBJ2-5, is EAGVVQSPRYKIIEKKQPVAFWCNPISGHNTLYWYLQNLGQGPELLIRYENEEAVDDSQLPKDRFSAERLKGVDSTLKIQPAELGDSAVYLCASSSPGDKETQYFGPGTRLLVL.

The table lists this clonotype with many counts. The gene calls are TRBV18 and TRBJ1-6; tentatively, D is TRBD1 (5 bases). CDR1 is KGHSH, CDR2 LQKENI, per germline. The V end was cut by 3 bases, the J end by 10 bases, with 13 bases between. The CDR3 has 14 amino acids. CDR3 DNA sequence: TGTGCCAGCTCACCGGAGAGCGAGGGGTCACCCCTCCACTTT. Its protein product is CASSPESEGSPLHF.

To note about this clonotype: One junction end disagrees with the germline gene, perhaps due to a read error. The chain employs TRBV12-3 or TRBV12-4 and TRBJ2-7; 10 bases are shared with TRBD2. The CDR3 is 18 amino acids. The CDR3 loop reads CAISLKSSGSSGGSEQYF. The CDR3 nucleotides read TGTGCCATCAGTTTAAAGTCTAGCGGGAGTTCTGGGGGATCCGAGCAGTACTTC.

This clonotype was counted many times. J is TRBJ2-5 and V is TRBV20-1, with 8 bases aligning to TRBD2. J lost 1 base, V lost 1 base, and 8 bases had no gene match. Germline-derived CDR1 and CDR2 are DFQATT and SNEGSKA (reference sequence). The CDR3 has 16 residues. Here the CDR3 DNA reads TGCAGTGCTAGAGGGGCTAGCGGGCAAGTCCAAGAGACCCAGTACTTC. Amino acid sequence: CSARGASGQVQETQYF.

The V gene is TRBV7-9, the J gene TRBJ2-5, with no clear D. With 5 bases removed from V and 4 bases from J, the gap between germline ends came to 11 bases. Germline V gene data show CDR1 as SEHNR and CDR2 as FQNEAQ (reference sequence). The CDR3 loop spans 13 amino acids. For the CDR3, the DNA is TGTGCCAGCAGCCCGGACGGAAGAGAGACCCAGTACTTC. The encoded protein is CASSPDGRETQYF.

This clonotype was recorded at least ten times. At one end the junction does not follow the germline gene, possibly because of a read error. The V call is TRBV7-2, the J call TRBJ1-2; D call uncertain. The V gene's germline CDR1 is SGHTA and CDR2 FQGNSA. CDR3 length: 12 residues. The CDR3 protein is CASSSTNYGYTF. The CDR3, as DNA: TGCGCCAGCAGCTCAACCAACTATGGCTACACCTTC.

The rearrangement uses TRBV10-3 and TRBJ2-2; either TRBD1 or TRBD2 may supply D (6 bases each). Per the germline V gene, CDR1 is ENHRY and CDR2 is SYGVKD. Trimming took off 6 bases at V and 5 bases at J, with 7 bases between the two ends. The CDR3 extends over 12 amino acids. The CDR3 is CAIRGGTGELFF. Written as DNA, the CDR3 is TGTGCCATCAGAGGGGGGACCGGGGAGCTGTTTTTT.

The chain has TRBV4-2 and TRBJ2-3, with D unclear. The CDR3 has 14 amino acids. Germline V lookup: CDR1 LGHNA, CDR2 YNFKEQ. Trimming stripped 0 bases from V and 1 base from J, with 5 bases between. The CDR3 sequence is CASSQDRGTDTQYF. The CDR3 DNA sequence: TGTGCCAGCAGCCAAGACCGCGGCACAGATACGCAGTATTTT.

The chain employs TRBV6-5 and TRBJ2-7; 13 bases are a match to TRBD2. Per germline, CDR1 MNHEY and CDR2 SVGAGI. Losses at the gene ends were 4 bases for V and 5 bases for J; bases not matched to a gene: 2. The CDR3 extends over 14 amino acids. CDR3 nucleotide sequence: TGTGCCAGCAGTTGGACTAGCGGGAGCGACGAGCAGTACTTC. It translates to CASSWTSGSDEQYF.